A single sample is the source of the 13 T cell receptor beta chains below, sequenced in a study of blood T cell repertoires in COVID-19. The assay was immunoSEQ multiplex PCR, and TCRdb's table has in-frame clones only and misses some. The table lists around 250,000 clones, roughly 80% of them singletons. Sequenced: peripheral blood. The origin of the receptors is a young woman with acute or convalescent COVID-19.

Written as DNA, the CDR3 is TGTGCCAGCAGCCCGAGAACAGGGGGCCTTAACTATGGCTACACCTTC. Amino acids: CASSPRTGGLNYGYTF. The chain links TRBV7-2 to TRBJ1-2, with 9 bases matching TRBD1. CDR3 length equals 16 residues. J gave up 1 base and V 5 bases, and 8 bases lay outside the gene matches. The germline V gene encodes CDR1 SGHTA and CDR2 FQGNSA.

This chain's CDR3 is CASSYGESYEQYF. The CDR3 DNA reads as TGTGCCAGCAGTTACGGGGAGTCCTACGAGCAGTACTTC. The J gene is TRBJ2-7, the V gene TRBV28; TRBD2 is a possible D gene (5 bases). The CDR3 consists of 13 residues. V was clipped by 4 bases and J by 1 base, with 8 bases between them. CDR1 MDHEN and CDR2 SYDVKM come from the germline V gene.

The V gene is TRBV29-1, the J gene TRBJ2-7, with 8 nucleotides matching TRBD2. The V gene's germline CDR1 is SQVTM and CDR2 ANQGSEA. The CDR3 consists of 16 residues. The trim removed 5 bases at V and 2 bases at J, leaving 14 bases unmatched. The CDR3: CSVRWLAGDSPYEQYF. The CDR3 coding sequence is TGCAGCGTTCGTTGGCTAGCGGGCGATTCCCCCTACGAGCAGTACTTC.

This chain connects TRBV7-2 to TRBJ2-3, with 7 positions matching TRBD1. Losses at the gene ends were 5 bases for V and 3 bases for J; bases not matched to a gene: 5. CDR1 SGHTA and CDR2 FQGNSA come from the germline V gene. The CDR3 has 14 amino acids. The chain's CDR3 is CASSPSTGTDTQYF. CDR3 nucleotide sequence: TGTGCCAGCAGCCCGTCGACAGGGACAGATACGCAGTATTTT.

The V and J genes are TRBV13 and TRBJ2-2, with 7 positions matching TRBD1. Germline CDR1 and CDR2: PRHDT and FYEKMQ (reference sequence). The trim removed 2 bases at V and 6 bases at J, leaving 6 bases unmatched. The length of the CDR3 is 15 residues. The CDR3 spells CASSLLRGRAGELFF. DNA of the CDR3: TGTGCCAGCAGCTTATTAAGGGGGCGCGCCGGGGAGCTGTTTTTT.

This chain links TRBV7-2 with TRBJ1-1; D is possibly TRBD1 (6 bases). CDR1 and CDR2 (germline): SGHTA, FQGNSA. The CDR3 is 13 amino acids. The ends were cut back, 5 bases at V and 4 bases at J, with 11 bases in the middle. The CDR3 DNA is TGTGCCAGCAGCCTCGACAGGACCACTGAAGCTTTCTTT. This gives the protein CASSLDRTTEAFF.

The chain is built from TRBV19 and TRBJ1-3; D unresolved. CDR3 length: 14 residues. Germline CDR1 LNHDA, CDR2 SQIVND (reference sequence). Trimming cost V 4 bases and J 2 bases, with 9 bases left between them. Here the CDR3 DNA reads TGTGCCAGTAGTACCGAGGGCACTGGAAACACCATATATTTT. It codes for CASSTEGTGNTIYF.

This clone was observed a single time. This CDR3 is CASSLQGADTGELFF. CDR3 DNA sequence: TGTGCCAGCAGTCTACAGGGAGCCGACACCGGGGAGCTGTTTTTT. The rearrangement joins TRBV2 to TRBJ2-2; the D gene is possibly TRBD1 (6 bases). The germline CDR1 and CDR2 sequences are SNHLY and FYNNEI. Trimming took off 5 bases at V and 3 bases at J, with 13 bases between the two ends. The CDR3 contains 15 residues.

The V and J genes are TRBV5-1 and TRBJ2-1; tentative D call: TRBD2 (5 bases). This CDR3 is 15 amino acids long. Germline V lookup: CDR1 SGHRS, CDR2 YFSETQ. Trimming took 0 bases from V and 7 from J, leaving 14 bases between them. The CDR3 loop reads CASSLEGAFINEQFF. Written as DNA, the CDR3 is TGCGCCAGCAGCTTGGAGGGAGCTTTCATTAATGAGCAGTTCTTC.

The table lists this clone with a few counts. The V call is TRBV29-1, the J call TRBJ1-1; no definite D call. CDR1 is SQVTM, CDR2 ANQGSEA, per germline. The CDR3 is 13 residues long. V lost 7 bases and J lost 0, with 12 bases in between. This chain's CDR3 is CSARSQVNTEAFF. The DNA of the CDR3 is TGCAGCGCTAGGAGTCAAGTGAACACTGAAGCTTTCTTT.

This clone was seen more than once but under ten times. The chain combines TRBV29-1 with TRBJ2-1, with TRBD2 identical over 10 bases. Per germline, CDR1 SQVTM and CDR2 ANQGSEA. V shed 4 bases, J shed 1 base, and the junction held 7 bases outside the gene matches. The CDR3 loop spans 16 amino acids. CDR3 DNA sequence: TGCAGCGTTGCTAGCGGGAGTAAGGGGTCCTACAATGAGCAGTTCTTC. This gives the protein CSVASGSKGSYNEQFF.

The CDR3: CALTRADSGNTIYF. For the CDR3, the DNA is TGTGCCTTAACCAGGGCCGACTCTGGAAACACCATATATTTT. The chain employs TRBV30 and TRBJ1-3, with a tentative D call TRBD1 (5 bases). Trimming pared 7 bases from V and 0 bases from J, leaving 13 bases between. The CDR3 contains 14 residues. Germline CDR1 and CDR2: GTSNPN and SVGIG (reference sequence).

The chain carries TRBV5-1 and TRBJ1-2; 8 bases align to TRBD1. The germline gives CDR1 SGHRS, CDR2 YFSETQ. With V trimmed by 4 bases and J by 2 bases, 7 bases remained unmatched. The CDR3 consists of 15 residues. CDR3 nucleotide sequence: TGCGCCAGCAGCGTCTGGGGACAGGAGAACTATGGCTACACCTTC. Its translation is CASSVWGQENYGYTF. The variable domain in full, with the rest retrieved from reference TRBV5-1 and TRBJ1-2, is KAGVTQTPRYLIKTRGQQVTLSCSPISGHRSVSWYQQTPGQGLQFLFEYFSETQRNKGNFPGRFSGRQFSNSRSEMNVSTLELGDSALYLCASSVWGQENYGYTFGSGTRLTVV.